This T cell receptor (beta chain) was found in a study of response to subunit inactivated influenza vaccine. Via MiXCR, TCRdb re-called the RT-PCR reads, giving one row per CDR3 protein. The profile shows roughly 540,000 distinct CDR3 sequences, around 21% of them singletons. The junction had 1 base not matched to a gene; V was cut back by 2 bases and J by 0 bases. This CDR3 spans 14 amino acids. These data were also reused for a study on T cells expressing NK-cell markers. From that study: UMI-tagged 5'RACE template switching yielded the TCR beta cDNA. Each of six donors carried dominant NKG2C+ clonotypes accounting for roughly 1.0-7.0% of CD8+ T cells.

V usage is TRBV12-3 or TRBV12-4 and J usage is TRBJ2-7; 7 nucleotides align to TRBD2. The TCR comes from a man aged 50-59 years who received an inactivated influenza vaccine. The sample in question was CD4+ T cells sorted from PBMCs, obtained about 12 days after vaccination. CDR3 in amino acids: CASSLRTSSYEQYF. As DNA, the CDR3 is TGTGCCAGCAGTTTAAGGACTAGCTCCTACGAGCAGTACTTC.